This TCR beta chain was identified during a study of cytomegalovirus exposure and HLA in healthy donors. V gave up 6 bases and J gave up 1 base; unmatched junction bases: 4. This CDR3 is 14 amino acids long. Germline CDR1 MDHEN, CDR2 SYDVKM. As concerns this clone: Its specificity is not known.

Some clones are missing from TCRdb's copy, which holds only in-frame ones; the method was immunoSEQ multiplex PCR. The sample records fewer than 75,000 clones, around 95% being singletons. Regarding the study as a whole: Rare TCR sequences dominated, though some public TCRs recurred in many donors. Researchers catalogued approximately 160 TCR beta chains as cytomegalovirus-associated. The classifier, whose performance was assessed in both the original and validation cohorts, reportedly diagnosed cytomegalovirus status with high specificity and sensitivity. Three CMV-associated chains proved CMV antigen-specific in vitro.

The chain employs TRBV28 and TRBJ2-7, with TRBD1 identical over 9 bases. Sequenced sample: PBMCs. This receptor was obtained from a man younger than 30 in good health and CMV-seronegative. CDR3: CASRGQGTSYEQYF. CDR3 bases: TGTGCCAGCAGGGGACAGGGAACATCCTACGAGCAGTACTTC.